The clone carrying this T cell receptor (beta chain) was recorded many times. This entry is derived from a study of regulatory T cells in long-lasting Graves disease. The CDR3 has 11 residues. V lost 6 bases and J 5 bases, leaving 7 bases between the germline ends. Germline values: CDR1 ENHRY, CDR2 SYGVKD. Construction of TCR beta libraries relied on iRepertoire HTBI primers and on Arm-PCR targeting CDR3 regions. TCRdb recomputed calls from the multiplex PCR reads with MiXCR, one row per CDR3 protein. The sample lists some 450,000 distinct CDR3 sequences, roughly a quarter occurring once. Time point specified: persistent/refractory GD, antithyroid drugs over 5 years with positive TRAb. Making the TCR library involved RNA that had been extracted from PBMCs.

The V and J genes are TRBV10-3 and TRBJ1-1; D gene ambiguous. The sequenced sample was peripheral blood mononuclear cells (PBMCs), obtained when the disease was refractory, from a patient treated with antithyroid drugs. This sequence was found in a female donor with Graves disease. CDR3 in DNA: TGTGCCATCAGGAGTGGGACTGAAGCTTTCTTT. It translates to CAIRSGTEAFF.